The 14 T cell receptor beta chains listed next were all sequenced from one sample in a study of blood T cells in healthy people across ages. Primed by a sample-barcoded 5' primer and a J-beta primer mix, a second PCR proceeded for roughly 7 to 11 cycles. TCRdb used MiXCR to reprocess the 5' RACE reads, holding one entry per CDR3 protein. The sample records roughly 2 million distinct CDR3 sequences, around half being singletons. The sequenced sample consisted of blood. These receptor sequences come from a woman aged 35 to 49 in good health.

V usage is TRBV25-1 and J usage is TRBJ1-2; no firm D call. CDR3 length equals 13 residues. V lost 6 bases to trimming and J lost 4 bases, with 12 bases between them. CDR1 MGHDK and CDR2 SYGVNS come from the germline V gene. CDR3 DNA sequence: TGTGCCAGCAGCACCTCCGCCGGCTATGGCTACACCTTC. This encodes CASSTSAGYGYTF.

The chain carries TRBV20-1 and TRBJ1-1; no clear D. This CDR3 is 16 amino acids long. The V end was cut by 1 base, the J end by 6 bases, with 21 bases between. Germline V gene lookup returns CDR1 DFQATT and CDR2 SNEGSKA (reference sequence). CDR3: CSARVAPGVGNAEAFF. The CDR3 coding sequence is TGCAGTGCTAGAGTAGCACCCGGCGTCGGCAACGCTGAAGCTTTCTTT.

V and J are TRBV29-1 and TRBJ1-1, with D perhaps matching TRBD1 (5 bases). The V end lost 6 bases, the J end lost 2 bases, and 10 bases lay between the germline ends. Germline V CDR1 and CDR2: SQVTM, ANQGSEA. The CDR3 length is 12 residues. CDR3: CSVQGSNTEAFF. For the CDR3, the DNA is TGCAGCGTCCAGGGATCCAACACTGAAGCTTTCTTT.

In DNA, the CDR3 is TGTGCCAGCAGCTGGGGAGGGACTAGCGGTCCACAAGAGACCCAGTACTTC. It is translated as CASSWGGTSGPQETQYF. This chain uses TRBV7-2 with TRBJ2-5; 11 nucleotides line up with TRBD2. CDR3 length: 17 amino acids. The V and J ends lost 4 bases and 2 bases, in that order; junction bases with no gene match: 9. Per the germline V gene, CDR1 is SGHTA and CDR2 is FQGNSA.

This rearrangement joins TRBV20-1 to TRBJ2-7; no clear D gene. Germline V gene data show CDR1 as DFQATT and CDR2 as SNEGSKA (reference sequence). This CDR3 contains 13 residues. Trimming cost V 6 bases and J 3 bases, with 15 bases left between them. The CDR3 loop is CSASILGIYEQYF. The CDR3 DNA reads TGCAGTGCCAGTATTTTGGGTATCTACGAGCAGTACTTC.

About this clonotype itself: A much larger clone sits a single nucleotide away, making a read error possible. The chain is built from TRBV20-1 and TRBJ2-5; D tentatively reads TRBD1 or TRBD2 (5 bases each). There are 14 residues in the CDR3. Trimming removed 3 bases from V and 1 base from J, with 12 bases in between. CDR1 DFQATT and CDR2 SNEGSKA come from the germline V gene (reference sequence). The CDR3 region is CSARRRDGQETQYF. CDR3 bases: TGCAGTGCTAGGCGCCGGGACGGCCAAGAGACCCAGTACTTC.

A word on this clonotype: Mismatch with germline at one junction end may stem from a read error. The gene calls are TRBV4-2 and TRBJ2-3; 8 bases align to TRBD2. From germline, CDR1 is LGHNA and CDR2 YNFKEQ. The CDR3 runs 18 residues. CDR3 in amino acids: CASSQDYRLATGTGTQYF. CDR3 coding DNA: TGTGCCAGCAGCCAAGATTATCGACTAGCGACGGGAACAGGTACGCAGTATTTT.

This clonotype appeared a few times. One end of the junction varies from germline; a read error may be responsible. V and J are TRBV5-1 and TRBJ1-4; D unclear. This CDR3 region has 16 residues. The germline gives CDR1 SGHRS, CDR2 YFSETQ. The chain's CDR3 is CASSLGLAPGFETLFF. The CDR3, as DNA: TGCGCCAGCAGCTTGGGACTGGCCCCCGGTTTTGAAACACTGTTTTTT. The full variable domain, in which reference TRBV5-1 and TRBJ1-4 provide the parts outside the CDR3, is KAGVTQTPRYLIKTRGQQVTLSCSPISGHRSVSWYQQTPGQGLQFLFEYFSETQRNKGNFPGRFSGRQFSNSRSEMNVSTLELGDSALYLCASSLGLAPGFETLFFGSGTQLSVL.

This clonotype was found a few times. The rearrangement joins TRBV15 to TRBJ2-5, with D perhaps TRBD2 (5 bases). With the DNA end fitting TRBJ2-7 better, the J assignment may be wrong. The CDR3 totals 15 residues. The germline CDR1 and CDR2 sequences are LNHNV and YYDKDF (reference sequence). For the CDR3, the DNA is TGTGCCACCAGCAGAGAGGGAAAGTACGGGAACGAGCAGTACTTC. This translates into CATSREGKYGNEQYF.

The gene calls are TRBV12-3 or TRBV12-4 and TRBJ1-2; D ambiguous. Trimming pared 5 bases from V and 8 bases from J, leaving 21 bases between. The CDR3 sequence is 15 residues long. The CDR3 region has the DNA TGTGCCAGCAGTCCTCTTGGTGCCGGCGGAGTCGGCTACACCTTC. Protein product: CASSPLGAGGVGYTF.

This chain uses TRBV7-6 with TRBJ2-7; D possibly uses TRBD1 or TRBD2 (5 bases each). The ends were cut back, 6 bases at V and 7 bases at J, with 22 bases in the middle. This CDR3 comprises 15 residues. The germline CDR1 and CDR2 sequences are SGHVS and FNYEAQ. The chain's CDR3 is CASSSDGTYGSEQYF. For the CDR3, the DNA is TGTGCCAGCAGTTCCGATGGGACGTACGGAAGTGAGCAGTACTTC.

The chain employs TRBV27 and TRBJ2-3, with D perhaps matching TRBD1 or TRBD2 (5 bases each). Trimming took off 5 bases at V and 2 bases at J, with 17 bases between the two ends. CDR3 length: 16 residues. Germline loops: CDR1 MNHEY, CDR2 SMNVEV (reference sequence). CDR3 region: CASSPLGVGDTDTQYF. CDR3 DNA sequence: TGTGCCAGCAGTCCCCTCGGGGTAGGGGACACAGATACGCAGTATTTT.

This chain uses TRBV19 with TRBJ1-6; D may be TRBD1 (6 bases). Germline-derived CDR1 and CDR2 are LNHDA and SQIVND (reference sequence). The CDR3 is 14 residues long. V lost 4 bases and J 4 bases, leaving 8 bases between the germline ends. The CDR3 DNA reads TGTGCCAGTAGTACAGGGGAATATAATTCACCCCTCCACTTT. Translation gives CASSTGEYNSPLHF.

The chain has TRBV20-1 and TRBJ2-5, with 8 bases aligning to TRBD2. J gave up 3 bases and V 3 bases, and 9 bases lay outside the gene matches. The CDR3 has 15 amino acids. The germline gives CDR1 DFQATT, CDR2 SNEGSKA (reference sequence). CDR3 DNA sequence: TGCAGTGCTAGGCGGCGGGGGGAGATAAAAGAGACCCAGTACTTC. Protein: CSARRRGEIKETQYF.